A single T cell receptor (beta chain) is shown here with its context. Sequenced by immunoSEQ multiplex PCR; TCRdb stores in-frame clones only, minus some. The sample carries 95,000 to 100,000 clones, about 92% recorded once. This sample is drawn from a study of T cell changes during pregnancy in multiple sclerosis. CDR1 SNHLY and CDR2 FYNNEI come from the germline V gene. V shed 7 bases and J shed 0 bases, with 22 bases lying between them. CDR3 length: 18 amino acids. V usage is TRBV2 and J usage is TRBJ1-3, with D perhaps TRBD1 (6 bases). The source is a female donor in good health, enrolled as a control in a pregnancy study. The input for sequencing was peripheral blood, taken after pregnancy. This CDR3 is CASTKAGVSAISGNTIYF. In nucleotides, the CDR3 is TGTGCCAGCACCAAAGCAGGGGTTTCAGCCATCTCTGGAAACACCATATATTTT.